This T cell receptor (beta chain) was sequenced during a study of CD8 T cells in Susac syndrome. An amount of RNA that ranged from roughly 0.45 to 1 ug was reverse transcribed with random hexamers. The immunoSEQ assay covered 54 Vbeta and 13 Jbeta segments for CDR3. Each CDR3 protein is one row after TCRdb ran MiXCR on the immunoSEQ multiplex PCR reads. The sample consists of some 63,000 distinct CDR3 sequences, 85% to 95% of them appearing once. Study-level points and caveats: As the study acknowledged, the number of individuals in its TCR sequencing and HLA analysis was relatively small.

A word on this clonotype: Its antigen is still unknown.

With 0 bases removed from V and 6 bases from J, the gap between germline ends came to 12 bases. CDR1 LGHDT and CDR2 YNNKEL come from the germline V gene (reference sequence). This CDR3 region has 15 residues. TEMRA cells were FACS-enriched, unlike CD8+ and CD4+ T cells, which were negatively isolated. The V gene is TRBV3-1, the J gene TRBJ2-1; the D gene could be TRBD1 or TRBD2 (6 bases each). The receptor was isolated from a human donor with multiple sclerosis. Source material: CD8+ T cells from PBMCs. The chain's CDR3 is CASSQDAGHSNEQFF. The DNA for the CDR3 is TGTGCCAGCAGCCAAGATGCGGGACACTCCAATGAGCAGTTCTTC.